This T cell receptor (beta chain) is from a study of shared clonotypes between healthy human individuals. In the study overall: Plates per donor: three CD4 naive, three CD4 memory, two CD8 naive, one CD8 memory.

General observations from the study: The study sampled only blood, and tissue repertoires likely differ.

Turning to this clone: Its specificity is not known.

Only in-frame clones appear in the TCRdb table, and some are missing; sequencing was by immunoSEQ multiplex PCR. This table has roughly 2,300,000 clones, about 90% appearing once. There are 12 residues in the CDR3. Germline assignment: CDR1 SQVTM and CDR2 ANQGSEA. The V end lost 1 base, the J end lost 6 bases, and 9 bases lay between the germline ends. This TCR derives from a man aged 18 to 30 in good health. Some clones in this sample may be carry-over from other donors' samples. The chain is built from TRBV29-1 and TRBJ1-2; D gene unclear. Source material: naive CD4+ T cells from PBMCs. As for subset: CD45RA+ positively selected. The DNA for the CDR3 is TGCAGCGTTGAAGGCGTGAAAGATGGCTACACCTTC. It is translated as CSVEGVKDGYTF.